This is a list of T cell receptor beta chains from one sample in a study of regulatory T cells in long-lasting Graves disease. TCRdb called the multiplex PCR reads again in MiXCR, with one record for every CDR3 protein. This table has roughly 500,000 distinct CDR3 sequences, 14% appearing once. These data also featured in a second study, about T cells in Graves' hyperthyroidism and ophthalmopathy.

The input for sequencing was peripheral blood mononuclear cells (PBMCs), taken at new diagnosis, from a patient treated with antithyroid drugs. These receptors all stem from a woman between 50 and 59 years old with Graves disease. CDR3s include the opening cysteine and the closing phenylalanine or tryptophan. The order of the fields is V gene, J gene, D gene, clone size, CDR3 protein, CDR3 DNA. A D gene is named only where the DNA matches it firmly. Only part of the rows carry a size: once, few, many, or a class if the clone is expanded.

TRBV27	TRBJ1-1	NA	many	CASSFEGPATEAFF	TGTGCCAGCAGTTTTGAGGGGCCTGCTACTGAAGCTTTCTTT
TRBV5-1	TRBJ2-1	TRBD1	NA	CASSLLPGTGIGVNEQLF	TGCGCCAGCAGCCTTCTACCCGGGACAGGGATAGGAGTCAATGAGCAGTTGTTC
TRBV20-1	TRBJ2-7	TRBD1	many	CSARRVGAGGYEQYF	TGCAGTGCTAGAAGGGTTGGGGCAGGGGGCTACGAGCAGTACTTC
TRBV5-1	TRBJ2-7	TRBD1	many	CASSLGQGPYEQYF	TGTGCCAGCAGCTTGGGACAGGGTCCCTACGAGCAGTACTTC
TRBV30	TRBJ2-7	TRBD2	many	CAWSATSGGYEQYF	TGTGCCTGGAGTGCCACTAGCGGGGGCTACGAGCAGTACTTC
TRBV27	TRBJ2-2	NA	many	CASSLRGTNTGELFF	TGTGCCAGCAGCTTAAGGGGGACGAACACCGGGGAGCTGTTTTTT
TRBV6-1	TRBJ2-5	NA	many	CASSPDPSASGETQYF	TGTGCCAGCAGTCCCGACCCCAGTGCCTCGGGGGAGACCCAGTACTTC
TRBV7-2	TRBJ2-7	NA	NA	CASSLALNSGEQYF	TGTGCCAGCAGCTTAGCCCTCAACTCGGGCGAGCAGTACTTC
TRBV20-1	TRBJ1-5	NA	many	CSARVEQWDQPQHF	TGCAGTGCTAGAGTGGAACAATGGGATCAGCCCCAGCATTTT
TRBV11-3	TRBJ1-5	NA	NA	CASRDITTGYSNQPQHF	TGTGCCAGCAGAGACATCACTACGGGGTATAGCAATCAGCCCCAGCATTTT
TRBV6-1	TRBJ2-7	NA	many	CASSEGAGRWYEQYF	TGTGCCAGCAGTGAAGGTGCAGGACGGTGGTACGAGCAGTACTTC
TRBV27	TRBJ1-3	NA	NA	CASSLTFPTLGNTIYF	TGTGCCAGCAGTTTGACATTTCCCACATTAGGAAACACCATATATTTT
TRBV10-3	TRBJ2-7	NA	many	CAIGLQGYEQYF	TGTGCCATCGGGCTTCAGGGCTACGAGCAGTACTTC
TRBV5-1	TRBJ1-6	NA	many	CASSLPQGNSPLHF	TGTGCCAGCAGCTTGCCACAGGGAAATTCACCCCTCCACTTT
TRBV13	TRBJ2-7	NA	many	CASSPQTGAYEQYF	TGTGCCAGCAGCCCCCAGACTGGAGCCTACGAGCAGTACTTC
TRBV30	TRBJ1-1	TRBD1	many	CAYEDRPMNTEAFF	TGTGCCTACGAGGACAGGCCCATGAACACTGAAGCTTTCTTT
TRBV5-1	TRBJ2-7	NA	few	CASSFKDSVLPYEQYF	TGCGCCAGCAGCTTTAAGGACAGCGTGCTTCCCTACGAGCAGTACTTC
TRBV28	TRBJ2-2	TRBD2	few	CASSLLAGGYVGELFF	TGTGCCAGCAGTTTACTAGCGGGAGGGTATGTCGGGGAGCTGTTTTTT
TRBV18	TRBJ1-1	TRBD1	NA	CASSPPQQGAVNTEAFF	TGTGCCAGCTCACCACCGCAGCAGGGGGCCGTGAACACTGAAGCTTTCTTT
TRBV10-3	TRBJ2-7	NA	many	CAISDQGSFSYEQYF	TGTGCCATCAGTGACCAGGGATCTTTCTCCTACGAGCAGTACTTC
TRBV7-6	TRBJ1-1	NA	many	CASSLVDGNTEAFF	TGTGCCAGCAGCTTAGTTGACGGCAACACTGAAGCTTTCTTT
TRBV4-1	TRBJ2-4	NA	NA	CASSQERSGTWGKNIQYF	TGCGCCAGCAGCCAAGAACGGTCCGGAACCTGGGGCAAAAACATTCAGTACTTC
TRBV6-1	TRBJ2-1	NA	NA	CASHTGPGYNEQFF	TGTGCCAGCCATACAGGGCCGGGGTACAATGAGCAGTTCTTC
TRBV7-3	TRBJ2-1	NA	NA	CASSLTPDKRPYNEQFF	TGTGCCAGCAGCTTAACCCCGGACAAAAGACCTTACAATGAGCAGTTCTTC
TRBV30	TRBJ2-5	TRBD2	many	CAWSSKRDWETQYF	TGTGCCTGGAGTTCCAAGCGGGATTGGGAGACCCAGTACTTC
TRBV7-3	TRBJ2-1	NA	many	CASSLTRESYNEQFF	TGTGCCAGCAGCTTAACCAGGGAGTCCTACAATGAGCAGTTCTTC
TRBV5-5	TRBJ1-1	NA	NA	CASSLVGSKNTEAFF	TGTGCCAGCAGCTTGGTGGGAAGTAAGAACACTGAAGCTTTCTTT
TRBV29-1	TRBJ2-7	NA	few	CSGRSAAKDEQYF	TGCAGCGGCAGATCTGCCGCCAAGGACGAGCAGTACTTC
TRBV20-1	TRBJ2-1	NA	many	CSARRGESSYNEQFF	TGCAGTGCTAGAAGGGGGGAGAGCTCCTACAATGAGCAGTTCTTC
TRBV20-1	TRBJ1-5	NA	few	CSASDGAGSLRPQHF	TGCAGTGCTAGCGATGGTGCAGGGTCTTTGAGGCCCCAGCATTTT
TRBV7-9	TRBJ1-1	NA	many	CASSSGTSTMNTEAFF	TGTGCCAGCAGTTCCGGGACCTCGACGATGAACACTGAAGCTTTCTTT
TRBV30	TRBJ1-2	NA	many	CAWRSGYGYTF	TGTGCCTGGAGATCTGGTTATGGCTACACCTTC
TRBV6-1	TRBJ1-6	TRBD1	many	CASSLDRGPSPLHF	TGTGCCAGCAGCCTAGACAGGGGGCCTTCACCCCTCCACTTT